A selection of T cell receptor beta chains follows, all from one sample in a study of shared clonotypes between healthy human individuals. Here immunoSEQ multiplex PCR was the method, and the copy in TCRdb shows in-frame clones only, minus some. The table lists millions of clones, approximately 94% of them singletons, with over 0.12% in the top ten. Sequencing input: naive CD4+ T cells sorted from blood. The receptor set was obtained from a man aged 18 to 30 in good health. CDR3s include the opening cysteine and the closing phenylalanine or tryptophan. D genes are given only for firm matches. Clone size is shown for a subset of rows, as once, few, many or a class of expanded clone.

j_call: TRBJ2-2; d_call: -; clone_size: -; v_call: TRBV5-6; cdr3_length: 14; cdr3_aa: CASSSRQATGELFF; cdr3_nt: TGTGCCAGCAGCTCCCGACAGGCCACCGGGGAGCTGTTTTTT
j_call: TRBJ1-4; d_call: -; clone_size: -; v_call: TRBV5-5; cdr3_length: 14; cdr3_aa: CASSLGPRGEKLFF; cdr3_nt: TGTGCCAGCAGCTTGGGCCCCAGGGGTGAAAAACTGTTTTTT
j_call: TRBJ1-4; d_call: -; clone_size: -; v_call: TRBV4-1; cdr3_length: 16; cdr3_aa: CASSQNSRQTNEKLFF; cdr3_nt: TGCGCCAGCAGCCAAAATTCCCGTCAAACTAATGAAAAACTGTTTTTT
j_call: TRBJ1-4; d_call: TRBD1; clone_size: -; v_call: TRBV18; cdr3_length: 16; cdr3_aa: CASSPRSGTVNEKLFF; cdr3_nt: TGTGCCAGCTCACCACGGTCTGGGACAGTAAATGAAAAACTGTTTTTT
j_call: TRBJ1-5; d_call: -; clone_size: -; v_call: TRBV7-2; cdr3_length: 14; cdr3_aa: CASSEGRGNQPQHF; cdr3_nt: TGTGCCAGCAGCGAGGGCAGGGGCAATCAGCCCCAGCATTTT
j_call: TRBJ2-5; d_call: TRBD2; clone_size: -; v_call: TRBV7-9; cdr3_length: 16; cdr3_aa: CASSSRTSGGAETQYF; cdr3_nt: TGTGCCAGCAGCTCTCGGACTAGCGGGGGGGCTGAGACCCAGTACTTC
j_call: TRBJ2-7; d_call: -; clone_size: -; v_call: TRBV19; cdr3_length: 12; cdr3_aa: CASSAGGLEQYF; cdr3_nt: TGTGCCAGTAGTGCCGGGGGCCTCGAGCAGTACTTC
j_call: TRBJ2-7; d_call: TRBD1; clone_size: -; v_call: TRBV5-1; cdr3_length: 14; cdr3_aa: CASSKTGGSYEQYF; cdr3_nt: TGCGCCAGCAGCAAAACAGGGGGTTCCTACGAGCAGTACTTC
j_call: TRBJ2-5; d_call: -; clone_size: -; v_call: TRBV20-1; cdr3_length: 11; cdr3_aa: CSAYRGGTQYF; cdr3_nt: TGCAGTGCGTACAGAGGGGGGACCCAGTACTTC
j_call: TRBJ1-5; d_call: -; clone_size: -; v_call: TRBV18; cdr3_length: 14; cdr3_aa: CASSQGQNNQPQHF; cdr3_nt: TGTGCCAGCTCACAAGGACAGAACAATCAGCCCCAGCATTTT
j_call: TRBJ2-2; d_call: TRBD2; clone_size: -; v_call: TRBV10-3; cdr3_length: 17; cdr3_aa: CAISQSGSTTNTGELFF; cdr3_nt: TGTGCCATCAGTCAGAGCGGGAGTACAACAAACACCGGGGAGCTGTTTTTT
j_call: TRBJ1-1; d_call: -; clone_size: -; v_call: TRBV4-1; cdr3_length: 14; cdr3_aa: CASSPQILGTEAFF; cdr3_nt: TGCGCCAGCAGCCCCCAGATATTGGGGACTGAAGCTTTCTTT
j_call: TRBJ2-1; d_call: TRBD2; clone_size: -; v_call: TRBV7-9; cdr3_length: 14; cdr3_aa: CASSRLAGFDEQFF; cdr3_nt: TGTGCCAGCAGTCGACTAGCGGGGTTCGATGAGCAGTTCTTC
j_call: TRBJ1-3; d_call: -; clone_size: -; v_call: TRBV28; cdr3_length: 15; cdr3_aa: CASSLWGVSGNTIYF; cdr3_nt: TGTGCCAGCAGTTTATGGGGGGTCTCTGGAAACACCATATATTTT
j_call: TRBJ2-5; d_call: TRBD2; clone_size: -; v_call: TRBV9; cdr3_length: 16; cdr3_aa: CASSVGPRGGQETQYF; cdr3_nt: TGTGCCAGCAGCGTAGGTCCCCGGGGGGGGCAAGAGACCCAGTACTTC
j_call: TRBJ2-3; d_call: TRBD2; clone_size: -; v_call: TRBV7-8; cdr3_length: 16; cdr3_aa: CASSSHSGGGTDTQYF; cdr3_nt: TGTGCCAGCAGCTCCCATAGCGGGGGCGGCACAGATACGCAGTATTTT
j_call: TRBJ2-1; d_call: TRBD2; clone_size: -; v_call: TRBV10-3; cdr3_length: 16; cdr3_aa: CAISLKTSGTYNEQFF; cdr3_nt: TGTGCCATCAGTCTTAAGACTAGCGGGACCTACAATGAGCAGTTCTTC
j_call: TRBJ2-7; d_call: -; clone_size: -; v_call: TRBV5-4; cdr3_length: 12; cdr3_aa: CASSLDRYEQYF; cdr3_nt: TGTGCCAGCAGCTTGGATCGCTACGAGCAGTACTTC
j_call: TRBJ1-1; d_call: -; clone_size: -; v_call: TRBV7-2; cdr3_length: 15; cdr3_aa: CASSHSRGLGTEAFF; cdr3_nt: TGTGCCAGCAGCCACTCGCGGGGGCTTGGCACTGAAGCTTTCTTT
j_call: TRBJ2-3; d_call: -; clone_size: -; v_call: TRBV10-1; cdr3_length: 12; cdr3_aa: CADLWGTDTQYF; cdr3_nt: TGCGCCGACCTCTGGGGCACAGATACGCAGTATTTT
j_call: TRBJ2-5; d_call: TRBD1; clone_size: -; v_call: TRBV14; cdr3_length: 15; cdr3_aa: CASSQQTGWQETQYF; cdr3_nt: TGTGCCAGCAGCCAACAGACAGGGTGGCAAGAGACCCAGTACTTC
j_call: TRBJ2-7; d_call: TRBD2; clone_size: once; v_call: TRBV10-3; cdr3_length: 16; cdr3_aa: CAISESSGGTSYEQYF; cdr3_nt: TGTGCCATCAGTGAGTCTAGCGGGGGGACATCCTACGAGCAGTACTTC
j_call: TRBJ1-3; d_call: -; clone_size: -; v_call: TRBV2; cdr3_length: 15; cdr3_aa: CASRSRGRSGNTIYF; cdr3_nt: TGTGCCAGCAGATCCCGGGGGCGGTCGGGAAACACCATATATTTT
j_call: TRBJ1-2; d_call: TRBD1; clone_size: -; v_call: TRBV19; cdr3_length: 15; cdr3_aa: CASSIEQQGPYGYTF; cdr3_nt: TGTGCCAGTAGTATAGAGCAACAGGGGCCCTATGGCTACACCTTC
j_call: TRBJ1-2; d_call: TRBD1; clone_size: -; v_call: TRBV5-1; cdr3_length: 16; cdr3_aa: CASSLQGGQRLEGYTF; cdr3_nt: TGCGCCAGCAGCTTGCAGGGGGGACAGAGACTTGAGGGCTACACCTTC
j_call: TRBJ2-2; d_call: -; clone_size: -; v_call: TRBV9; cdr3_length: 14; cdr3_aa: CASSVALWTGELFF; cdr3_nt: TGTGCCAGCAGCGTAGCTTTGTGGACCGGGGAGCTGTTTTTT
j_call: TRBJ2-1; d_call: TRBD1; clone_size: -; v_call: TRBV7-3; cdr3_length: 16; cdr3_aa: CASSPGTGANNNEQFF; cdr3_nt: TGTGCCAGCAGCCCCGGTACAGGGGCCAACAACAATGAGCAGTTCTTC
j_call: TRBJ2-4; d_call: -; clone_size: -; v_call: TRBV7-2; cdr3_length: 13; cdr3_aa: CASSLGSKNIQYF; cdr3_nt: TGTGCCAGCAGCTTAGGCAGCAAAAACATTCAGTACTTC
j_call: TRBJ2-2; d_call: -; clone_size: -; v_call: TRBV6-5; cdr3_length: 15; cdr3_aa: CASSYGTPNTGELFF; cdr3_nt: TGTGCCAGCAGTTATGGGACACCGAACACCGGGGAGCTGTTTTTT
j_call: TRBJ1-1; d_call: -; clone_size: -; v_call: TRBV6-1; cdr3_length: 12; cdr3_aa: CATRGGSTEAFF; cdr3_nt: TGTGCCACCAGAGGAGGGTCCACTGAAGCTTTCTTT
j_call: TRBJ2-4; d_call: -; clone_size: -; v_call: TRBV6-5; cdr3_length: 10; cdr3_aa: CASGKNIQYF; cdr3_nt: TGTGCCAGCGGGAAAAACATTCAGTACTTC
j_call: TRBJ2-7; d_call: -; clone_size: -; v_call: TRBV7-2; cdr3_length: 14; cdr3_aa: CASSLVGLPYEQYF; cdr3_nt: TGTGCCAGCAGCTTAGTCGGCCTCCCCTACGAGCAGTACTTC
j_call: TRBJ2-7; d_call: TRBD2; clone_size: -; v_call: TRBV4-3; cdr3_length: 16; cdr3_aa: CASSPRLAEGTYEQYF; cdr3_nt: TGCGCCAGCAGCCCTCGACTAGCGGAGGGGACCTACGAGCAGTACTTC
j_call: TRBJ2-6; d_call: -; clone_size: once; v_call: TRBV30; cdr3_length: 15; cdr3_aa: CAWILGNSGANVLTF; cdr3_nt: TGTGCCTGGATTCTCGGGAACTCTGGGGCCAACGTCCTGACTTTC
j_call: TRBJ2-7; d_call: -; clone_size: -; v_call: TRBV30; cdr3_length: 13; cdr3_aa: CAWSTTRSGEQYF; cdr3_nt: TGTGCCTGGAGTACCACTAGAAGTGGCGAGCAGTACTTC
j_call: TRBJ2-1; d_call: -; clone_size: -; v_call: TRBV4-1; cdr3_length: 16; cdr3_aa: CASSHPEHRGVNEQFF; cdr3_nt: TGCGCCAGCAGCCATCCCGAGCACCGGGGCGTAAATGAGCAGTTCTTC
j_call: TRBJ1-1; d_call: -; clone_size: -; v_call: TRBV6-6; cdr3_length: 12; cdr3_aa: CASSTGLTEAFF; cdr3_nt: TGTGCCAGCAGTACGGGACTAACTGAAGCTTTCTTT
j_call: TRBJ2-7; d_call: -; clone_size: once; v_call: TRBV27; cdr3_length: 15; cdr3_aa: CASSLTGPLSYEQYF; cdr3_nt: TGTGCCAGCAGTTTAACAGGGCCCCTCTCCTACGAGCAGTACTTC
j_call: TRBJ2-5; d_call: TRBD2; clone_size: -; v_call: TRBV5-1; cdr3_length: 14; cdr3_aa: CASSVGLAYETQYF; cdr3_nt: TGCGCCAGCAGCGTTGGACTAGCGTATGAGACCCAGTACTTC
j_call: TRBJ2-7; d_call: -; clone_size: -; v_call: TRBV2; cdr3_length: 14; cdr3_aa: CASTLQGVPGEQYF; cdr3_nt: TGTGCCAGCACCCTTCAGGGAGTTCCAGGCGAGCAGTACTTC
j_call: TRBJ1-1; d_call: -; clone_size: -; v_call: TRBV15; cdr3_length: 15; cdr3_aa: CATSRAKLGDTEAFF; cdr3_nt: TGTGCCACCAGCAGAGCCAAACTCGGGGACACTGAAGCTTTCTTT
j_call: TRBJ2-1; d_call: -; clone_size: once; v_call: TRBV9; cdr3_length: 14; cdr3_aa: CASSVAAGENEQFF; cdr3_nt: TGTGCCAGCAGCGTAGCGGCAGGGGAAAATGAGCAGTTCTTC
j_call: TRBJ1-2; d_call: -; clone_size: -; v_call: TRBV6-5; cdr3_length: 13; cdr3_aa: CASSRQEKTGYTF; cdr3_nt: TGTGCCAGCAGTCGACAGGAAAAAACTGGCTACACCTTC
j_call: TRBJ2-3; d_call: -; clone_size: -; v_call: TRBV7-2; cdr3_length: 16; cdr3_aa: CASSLGGFTSTDTQYF; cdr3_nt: TGTGCCAGCAGCTTGGGCGGATTTACTAGCACAGATACGCAGTATTTT
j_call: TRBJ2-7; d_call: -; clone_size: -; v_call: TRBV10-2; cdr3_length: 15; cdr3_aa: CASSESRAGIHEQYF; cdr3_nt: TGCGCCAGCAGTGAGTCGAGGGCAGGGATTCACGAGCAGTACTTC